The entry that follows covers one TCR beta chain sequence. Sequencing was performed with immunoSEQ multiplex PCR; in TCRdb, only in-frame clones are kept and a portion is missing. The data show roughly 250,000 clones, approximately 91% seen once. V was clipped by 3 bases and J by 0 bases, with 21 bases between them. The CDR3 spans 20 residues. Germline V gene data show CDR1 as KGHSH and CDR2 as LQKENI. The record originates from a study of blood T cell repertoires in COVID-19. The age range of participants was 18 to 89 years, with residence in about two dozen US areas. Participant-given clinical history determined each cohort assignment.

Sequenced input: PBMCs or T cells enriched from blood (not recorded which). The chain combines TRBV18 with TRBJ2-6; the D gene is possibly TRBD1 (6 bases). This clonotype originated in a woman in her forties with acute COVID-19. The CDR3 reads CASSPLGGRASPSGANVLTF. The CDR3 DNA is TGTGCCAGCTCACCCCTAGGGGGAAGGGCGAGCCCCTCTGGGGCCAACGTCCTGACTTTC.